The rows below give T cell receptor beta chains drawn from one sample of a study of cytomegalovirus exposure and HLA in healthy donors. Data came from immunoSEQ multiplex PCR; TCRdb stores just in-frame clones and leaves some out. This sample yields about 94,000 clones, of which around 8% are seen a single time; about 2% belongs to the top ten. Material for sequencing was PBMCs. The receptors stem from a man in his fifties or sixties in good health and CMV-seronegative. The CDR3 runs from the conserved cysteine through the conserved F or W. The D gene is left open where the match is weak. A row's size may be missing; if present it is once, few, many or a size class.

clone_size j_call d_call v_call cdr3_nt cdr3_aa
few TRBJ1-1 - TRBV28 TGTGCCAGCAGCGGGCGGGCTGAAGCTTTCTTT CASSGRAEAFF
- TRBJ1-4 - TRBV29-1 TGCAGCGTGAAGACAGCACAGGGAAGCGGACTGGATAATGAAAAACTGTTTTTT CSVKTAQGSGLDNEKLFF
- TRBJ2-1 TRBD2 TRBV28 TGTGCCAGCAGTCCTACCGGGACTAGTCACAATGAGCAGTTCTTC CASSPTGTSHNEQFF
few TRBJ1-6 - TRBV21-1 TGTGCCAGCAGCAAAGCCCGACGACATTTCTATAATTCACCCCTCCACTTT CASSKARRHFYNSPLHF
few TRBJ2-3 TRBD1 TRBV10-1 TGCGCCAGTTATTCCGGACAGGGGTGGGGGACAGATACGCAGTATTTT CASYSGQGWGTDTQYF
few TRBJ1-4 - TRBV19 TGTGCCAGTAGTATAGTCCTAAATGAAAAACTGTTTTTT CASSIVLNEKLFF
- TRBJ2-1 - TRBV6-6 TGTGCCAGCAGTTACCTTCAGGGTGAGCAGTTCTTC CASSYLQGEQFF
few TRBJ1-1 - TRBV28 TGTGCCAGCACCTTAGGGTTGGGGGGGCACACTGAAGCTTTCTTT CASTLGLGGHTEAFF
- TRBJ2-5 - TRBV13 TGTGCCAGCAGCTACGGACTCGAGCAAGAGACCCAGTACTTC CASSYGLEQETQYF
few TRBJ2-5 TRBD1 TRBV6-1 TGTGCCAGCACCGAAATCAGTGACAGGGTTGACTTC CASTEISDRVDF
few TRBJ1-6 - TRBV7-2 TGTGCCAGCAGCCGAGACAGCTCCTATAATTCACCCCTCCACTTT CASSRDSSYNSPLHF
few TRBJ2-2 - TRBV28 TGTGCCAGCAGCCCAGGGACTCCGGGGCAACGGGAGCTGTTTTTT CASSPGTPGQRELFF
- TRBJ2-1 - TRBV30 TGTGCCTGGAGTGTAAACACGGCAGGTGAGCAGTTCTTC CAWSVNTAGEQFF
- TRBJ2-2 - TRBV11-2 TGTGCCAGCAGCTTAAATTCGGTTGTCGGGGAGCTGTTTTTT CASSLNSVVGELFF
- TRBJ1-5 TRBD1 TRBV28 TGTGCCAGCAGTCCCACGGCCCCTCCAGGGGGGACTCAGCCCCAGCATTTT CASSPTAPPGGTQPQHF
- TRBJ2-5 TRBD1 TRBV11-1 TGTGCCAGCAGCCCTCGGACAGGGGGCCAAGAGACCCAGTACTTC CASSPRTGGQETQYF
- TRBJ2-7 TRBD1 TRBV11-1 TGTGCCAGCAGCCTGGACAGGGGGGACTACGAGCAGTACTTC CASSLDRGDYEQYF
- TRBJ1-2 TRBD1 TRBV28 TGTGCCAGCAGTAGCGGACAGGGTACCTATGGCTACACCTTC CASSSGQGTYGYTF
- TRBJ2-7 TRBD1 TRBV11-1 TGTGCCAGCAGCTGGGACAGGGACTACGAGCAGTACTTC CASSWDRDYEQYF
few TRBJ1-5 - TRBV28 TGTGCCAGCAGTTACGGGGGGGGGTACAGTCAGCCCCAGCATTTT CASSYGGGYSQPQHF
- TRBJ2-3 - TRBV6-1 TGTGCCAGCACCCAGCGCGGGGGCATCACAGATACGCAGTATTTT CASTQRGGITDTQYF
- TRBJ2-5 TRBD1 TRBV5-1 TGCGCCAGCAGCTTGGACAGGGGCGGAGAGACCCAGTACTTC CASSLDRGGETQYF
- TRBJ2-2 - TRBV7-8 TGTGCCAGCAGCTCACAGGATTCCCACGGGGAGCTGTTTTTT CASSSQDSHGELFF
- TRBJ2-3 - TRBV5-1 TGCGCCAGCAGTCAGGGCTCAGATACGCAGTATTTT CASSQGSDTQYF
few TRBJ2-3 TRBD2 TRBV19 TGTGCCAGTAGACCCGCGGCGGGAGTGGTCACAGATACGCAGTATTTT CASRPAAGVVTDTQYF
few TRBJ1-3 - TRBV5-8 TGTGCCAGCAGCTTCCGACAGAAGGCTGGAAACACCATATATTTT CASSFRQKAGNTIYF
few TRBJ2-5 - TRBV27 TGTGCCAGCAGCGGACTCGCGGGACAAGAGACCCAGTACTTC CASSGLAGQETQYF
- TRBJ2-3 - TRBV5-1 TGCGCCAGCAGCTTGGAAGGGAGGCCTAGCACAGATACGCAGTATTTT CASSLEGRPSTDTQYF
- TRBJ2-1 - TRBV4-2 TGTGCCAGCAGCCAAGATCTCAGTAGCGACTACAATGAGCAGTTCTTC CASSQDLSSDYNEQFF
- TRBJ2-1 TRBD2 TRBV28 TGTGCCAGCAGTTTACCTGTAGCGGGGGGCTACAATGAGCAGTTCTTC CASSLPVAGGYNEQFF
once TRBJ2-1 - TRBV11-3 TGTGCCAGCAGCTTTAGGAGGGGCAATGAGCAGTTCTTC CASSFRRGNEQFF
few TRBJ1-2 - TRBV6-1 TGTGCCAGCAGTGAAGACTATTGGGTCGGCTACACCTTC CASSEDYWVGYTF
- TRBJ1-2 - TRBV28 TGTGCCAGCAGTTCCCAGGGAGGGGGGGACTATGGCTACACCTTC CASSSQGGGDYGYTF
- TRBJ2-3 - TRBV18 TGTGCCAGCTCACCCCGGGAATTCACAGATACGCAGTATTTT CASSPREFTDTQYF
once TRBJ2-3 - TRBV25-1 TGTGCCAGCAGTGTGGGTCTATTAGTACCAGGTACGCAGTATTTT CASSVGLLVPGTQYF
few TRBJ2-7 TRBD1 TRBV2 TGTGCCAGCAGCCGGGACAGGGGGTACGAGCAGTACTTC CASSRDRGYEQYF
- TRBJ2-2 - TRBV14 TGTGCCAGCCGACAGGCAACGACCGGGGAGCTGTTTTTT CASRQATTGELFF
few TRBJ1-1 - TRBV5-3 TGTGCCAGAAGCTCGAACTACCCCCAGAAAGCTTTCTTT CARSSNYPQKAFF
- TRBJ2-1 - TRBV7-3 TGTGCCAGCAGCTTAACTAGCGCCTACAATGAGCAGTTCTTC CASSLTSAYNEQFF
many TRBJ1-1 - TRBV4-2 TGTGCCAGCAGCCCTTTGACAGTCCTAAACACTGAAGCTTTCTTT CASSPLTVLNTEAFF
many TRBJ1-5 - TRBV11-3 TGTGCCAGCAGCTTAGCTGCAGGTGGAAATCAGCCCCAGCATTTT CASSLAAGGNQPQHF
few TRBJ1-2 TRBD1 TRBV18 TGTGCCAGCTCACCAACCGGGACAGGGGGAGTTGGTAACTATGGCTACACCTTC CASSPTGTGGVGNYGYTF
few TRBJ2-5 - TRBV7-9 TGTGCCACCCTCCCGCAGTTTGAAGAGACCCAGTACTTC CATLPQFEETQYF
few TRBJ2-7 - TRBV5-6 TGTGCCAGCAGCAATGAGAGGTCCCGGGAGCAGTACTTC CASSNERSREQYF
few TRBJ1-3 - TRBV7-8 TGTGCCAGCGGTGGGAGCTCTGGAAACACCATATATTTT CASGGSSGNTIYF
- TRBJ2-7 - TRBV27 TGTGCCAGCAGTTTCCGGCCTGCGGGGAACTACGGGCAGTACTTC CASSFRPAGNYGQYF
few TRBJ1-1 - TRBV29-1 TGCAGCGTTGTTGGGGGGATCGGAACAGCTTTCTTT CSVVGGIGTAFF
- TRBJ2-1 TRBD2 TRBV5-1 TGCGCCAGCAGCTTAGGGACTAGCGGGAGTAGACCCAATGAGCAGTTCTTC CASSLGTSGSRPNEQFF
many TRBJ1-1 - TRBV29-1 TGCAGCGTCATTCGGGGGATGAACACTGAAGCTTTCTTT CSVIRGMNTEAFF